This T cell receptor (beta chain) emerged from a study of blood T cell repertoires in COVID-19. The overall study: The study counted Cohort 3 donors as recovered given two negative PCRs, clearance, or symptom resolution.

Per the germline V gene, CDR1 is GTSNPN and CDR2 is SVGIG (reference sequence). Trimming removed 5 bases at V and 10 bases at J, with 11 bases between. The CDR3 spans 10 residues. Categorization into cohorts depended on clinical history that participants reported. This clone was recorded at least ten times. Sequenced by immunoSEQ multiplex PCR; TCRdb stores in-frame clones only, minus some. The sample lists around 140,000 clones, about 87% occurring once. Sequenced input: PBMCs or T cells enriched from blood (not recorded which). This sequence originates from a man over 45 in a cohort exposed to, infected with or recovered from COVID-19 (not recorded which). V usage is TRBV30 and J usage is TRBJ1-2, with no clear D. The CDR3 sequence: CAWGWHHYTF. CDR3 nucleotides: TGTGCCTGGGGGTGGCACCACTACACCTTC.